This record concerns one T cell receptor beta chain sequence. The data derive from a study of T cell clusters in autoimmune cytopenias. TRB rearrangements were amplified by touch-down multiplex PCR with mixed TRB-A/B primers. With the multiplex PCR reads reprocessed, TCRdb shows one record per CDR3 protein and no DNA. The specimen's table records around 15,000 distinct CDR3 sequences. TRB amplification used around 260 ng of peripheral blood genomic DNA. Material: peripheral blood. The TCR sequence derives from a human donor with an autoimmune cytopenia or autoimmune hepatitis (not recorded which).

CDR3 in amino acids: CASSRQASGGYTF. The V and J genes are TRBV19 and TRBJ1-2; TCRdb's assignment of TRBD1 cannot be checked, as there is no DNA. Germline values: CDR1 LNHDA, CDR2 SQIVND (reference sequence). This CDR3 spans 13 amino acids.